These 21 T cell receptor beta chains came from one sample sequenced in a study of blood T cell repertoires in COVID-19. Clones were read by immunoSEQ multiplex PCR, and TCRdb kept only the in-frame ones, dropping some. Altogether some 160,000 clones are present, 70% to 90% being singletons, with the ten largest covering around 3%. Sequencing was carried out using peripheral blood. These receptors were taken from a man between 60 and 70 years old with acute or convalescent COVID-19.

This chain joins TRBV19 and TRBJ1-5; perhaps TRBD1 as D (6 bases). The V gene lost 4 bases and the J gene lost 4 bases, with 11 bases spanning the gap. The CDR3 contains 14 residues. The germline gives CDR1 LNHDA, CDR2 SQIVND (reference sequence). CDR3 loop: CASSSYRENQPQHF. The DNA of the CDR3 is TGTGCCAGTAGTAGCTACAGGGAAAATCAGCCCCAGCATTTT.

The genes are TRBV5-1 and TRBJ2-3; D is possibly TRBD2 (6 bases). This CDR3 has 17 residues. CDR1 and CDR2 (germline): SGHRS, YFSETQ. V dropped 2 bases and J dropped 5 bases, with 21 bases sitting between them. The CDR3 sequence: CASSFPPGRGGIDTQYF. CDR3 in DNA: TGCGCCAGCAGCTTCCCCCCGGGTAGGGGAGGAATAGATACGCAGTATTTT.

The chain couples TRBV7-2 to TRBJ2-1; 7 bases map to TRBD2. CDR3 length: 15 amino acids. Germline assignment: CDR1 SGHTA and CDR2 FQGNSA. Trimming cost V 5 bases and J 3 bases; bases outside gene matches: 7. CDR3 nucleotides: TGTGCCAGCAGCCCATCGGGACTACTCTACAATGAGCAGTTCTTC. It encodes CASSPSGLLYNEQFF. The variable domain in full, completed from reference TRBV7-2 and TRBJ2-1, reads GAGVSQSPSNKVTEKGKDVELRCDPISGHTALYWYRQSLGQGLEFLIYFQGNSAPDKSGLPSDRFSAERTGGSVSTLTIQRTQQEDSAVYLCASSPSGLLYNEQFFGPGTRLTVL.

The chain couples TRBV5-5 to TRBJ2-7; D may be TRBD1 (6 bases). Trimming removed 1 base from V and 5 bases from J, with 16 bases in between. The CDR3 totals 15 residues. CDR1 and CDR2 (germline): SGHKS, YYEKEE (reference sequence). The CDR3 coding sequence is TGTGCCAGCAGCTTGTTGTGGTCAGGGGCCCACGAGCAGTACTTC. As protein: CASSLLWSGAHEQYF.

This sequence joins TRBV7-2 and TRBJ1-4, with 9 bases aligning to TRBD1. CDR1 SGHTA and CDR2 FQGNSA come from the germline V gene. J lost 5 bases, V lost 5 bases, and 3 bases had no gene match. The CDR3 contains 14 residues. Written as DNA, the CDR3 is TGTGCCAGCAGCCCCGACAGGGGGAATGAAAAACTGTTTTTT. It yields the protein CASSPDRGNEKLFF.

This clone was found once. This chain joins TRBV5-8 and TRBJ1-5; no firm D call. CDR3 length: 12 residues. Germline CDR1 reads SGHTS; CDR2 reads YDEGEE. Trimming took off 4 bases at V and 5 bases at J, with 7 bases between the two ends. The CDR3 protein is CASSTRDQPQHF. The CDR3 bases are TGTGCCAGCAGCACCCGGGATCAGCCCCAGCATTTT.

In DNA form, the CDR3 reads TGCGCCAGCAGCTTGTGGGACAACGGTAATGAAAAACTGTTTTTT. This codes for CASSLWDNGNEKLFF. The J gene is TRBJ1-4, the V gene TRBV5-1; D might be TRBD1 (6 bases). V was cut by 1 base and J by 4 bases, with 11 bases left in between. CDR3 size: 15 residues. Germline CDR1 is SGHRS and CDR2 is YFSETQ.

This chain joins TRBV12-5 and TRBJ2-5, with 8 bases fitting TRBD1. CDR1 LGHNT and CDR2 FRNRAP come from the germline V gene. V gave up 5 bases and J gave up 1 base; unmatched junction bases: 9. The CDR3 extends over 16 amino acids. CDR3 amino acids: CASGMSGQGPQETQYF. The CDR3 DNA follows: TGTGCTAGTGGTATGTCAGGACAGGGCCCCCAAGAGACCCAGTACTTC.

This clone was counted once. The rearrangement joins TRBV6-1 to TRBJ1-2, with 10 nucleotides matching TRBD1. The CDR3 loop spans 16 amino acids. Germline V gene data show CDR1 as MNHNS and CDR2 as SASEGT. The V segment lost 2 bases and the J segment 8 bases; nucleotides outside the gene matches: 11. The CDR3 reads CASSERSRDRGGGYTF. In DNA form, the CDR3 reads TGTGCCAGCAGTGAAAGGTCCCGGGACAGGGGCGGAGGCTACACCTTC.

This clone was found a few times. The rearrangement joins TRBV7-8 to TRBJ2-7, with 9 nucleotides matching TRBD1. The CDR3 contains 15 residues. The V gene's germline CDR1 is SGHVS and CDR2 FQNEAQ. The V and J ends lost 2 bases and 5 bases, in that order; junction bases with no gene match: 7. The CDR3 spells CASSLNRDRAHEQYF. The CDR3 nucleotides are TGTGCCAGCAGCTTAAACCGGGACAGGGCCCACGAGCAGTACTTC.

As to this clone: Compared with germline, one end of the junction differs, possibly owing to a read error. The CDR3 sequence is CASSARGGNAEAFF. Written as DNA, the CDR3 is TGTGCCAGCAGCGCACGGGGTGGGAACGCTGAAGCTTTCTTT. This chain joins TRBV9 and TRBJ1-1; D is unclear. The germline V gene encodes CDR1 SGDLS and CDR2 YYNGEE. The CDR3 extends over 14 amino acids. The full variable domain, in which reference TRBV9 and TRBJ1-1 provide the parts outside the CDR3, is DSGVTQTPKHLITATGQRVTLRCSPRSGDLSVYWYQQSLDQGLQFLIQYYNGEERAKGNILERFSAQQFPDLHSELNLSSLELGDSALYFCASSARGGNAEAFFGQGTRLTVV.

This chain uses TRBV29-1 with TRBJ2-3, with a possible D match to TRBD1 (5 bases). The germline V gene has CDR1 SQVTM and CDR2 ANQGSEA. The ends were cut back, 6 bases at V and 1 base at J, with 11 bases in the middle. The CDR3 is 13 amino acids. For the CDR3, the DNA is TGCAGCGTCCACACGACAGGCACAGATACGCAGTATTTT. Residues: CSVHTTGTDTQYF.

This clone was detected only once. This chain uses TRBV24-1 with TRBJ2-7, with TRBD1 matching over 9 bases. The CDR3 covers 15 residues. The trim removed 3 bases at V and 7 bases at J, leaving 9 bases unmatched. Germline assignment: CDR1 KGHDR and CDR2 SFDVKD. This CDR3 is CATSDAGTGLGEQYF. The CDR3 DNA sequence: TGTGCCACCAGTGATGCCGGGACAGGGCTAGGGGAGCAGTACTTC.

The J gene is TRBJ1-5, the V gene TRBV7-2; D might be TRBD1 (5 bases). The V end lost 2 bases, the J end lost 7 bases, and 6 bases lay between the germline ends. The CDR3 has 12 residues. Germline V lookup: CDR1 SGHTA, CDR2 FQGNSA. The CDR3 loop reads CASSLRGQPQHF. The CDR3 DNA is TGTGCCAGCAGCTTAAGGGGACAGCCCCAGCATTTT.

DNA for the CDR3: TGTGCCAGCAGTTACTCCACAGGGGGCTACTCACCCCTCCACTTT. It encodes CASSYSTGGYSPLHF. The chain has TRBV6-5 and TRBJ1-6; TRBD1 aligns across 9 bases. J gave up 10 bases and V 0 bases, and 4 bases lay outside the gene matches. Germline CDR1 and CDR2: MNHEY and SVGAGI. This CDR3 is 15 amino acids long.

This sequence joins TRBV10-3 and TRBJ2-2; TRBD2 aligns across 10 bases. Germline V gives CDR1 ENHRY, CDR2 SYGVKD. The CDR3 spans 16 residues. The V segment lost 6 bases and the J segment 3 bases; nucleotides outside the gene matches: 7. CDR3 loop: CAIRPSGGADTGELFF. CDR3 nucleotide sequence: TGTGCCATCAGACCAAGCGGGGGGGCGGACACCGGGGAGCTGTTTTTT.

In its sample, this clone was seen once. The gene calls are TRBV21-1 and TRBJ2-3; the DNA was not used to check the table's D call, TRBD1. TRBV21-1 is reported as a pseudogene. This CDR3 spans 18 amino acids. The CDR3 region is CASSAGQGELPCTDTQYF. DNA of the CDR3: TGTGCCAGCAGTGCGGGACAGGGGGAACTCCCTTGCACAGATACGCAGTATTTT.

The chain employs TRBV7-2 and TRBJ2-1; D not certain. V was clipped by 0 bases and J by 3 bases, with 3 bases between them. CDR3 length equals 13 residues. The germline V gene has CDR1 SGHTA and CDR2 FQGNSA. The CDR3 here is CASSLANYNEQFF. The DNA of the CDR3 is TGTGCCAGCAGCTTAGCCAACTACAATGAGCAGTTCTTC.

Only one count was recorded for this clone. V is TRBV5-1 and J is TRBJ1-3; 8 positions agree with TRBD1. The CDR3 contains 16 residues. Germline CDR1 and CDR2: SGHRS and YFSETQ. After removal of 2 bases from V and 4 bases from J, the junction contained 8 bases not matched to a gene. DNA of the CDR3: TGCGCCAGCAGCTTCTTCACAGGGGGTGTAGGAAACACCATATATTTT. Translating it yields CASSFFTGGVGNTIYF.

The V gene is TRBV7-9, the J gene TRBJ2-1; the D is unclear. Trimming cost V 2 bases and J 10 bases, with 12 bases left between them. CDR3 length: 13 residues. The germline V gene has CDR1 SEHNR and CDR2 FQNEAQ (reference sequence). The CDR3 reads CASSLMVRLEQFF. The CDR3 nucleotides are TGTGCCAGCAGCTTAATGGTACGACTGGAGCAGTTCTTC.

Written as DNA, the CDR3 is TGTGCCAGCAGTTTATCGCTCGGGTTGGGGGGAACGAACACCGGGGAGCTGTTTTTT. This translates into CASSLSLGLGGTNTGELFF. The chain combines TRBV27 with TRBJ2-2; tentatively, D is TRBD2 (6 bases). The CDR3 spans 19 residues. The germline V gene has CDR1 MNHEY and CDR2 SMNVEV (reference sequence). Trimming removed 0 bases from V and 0 bases from J, with 17 bases in between.